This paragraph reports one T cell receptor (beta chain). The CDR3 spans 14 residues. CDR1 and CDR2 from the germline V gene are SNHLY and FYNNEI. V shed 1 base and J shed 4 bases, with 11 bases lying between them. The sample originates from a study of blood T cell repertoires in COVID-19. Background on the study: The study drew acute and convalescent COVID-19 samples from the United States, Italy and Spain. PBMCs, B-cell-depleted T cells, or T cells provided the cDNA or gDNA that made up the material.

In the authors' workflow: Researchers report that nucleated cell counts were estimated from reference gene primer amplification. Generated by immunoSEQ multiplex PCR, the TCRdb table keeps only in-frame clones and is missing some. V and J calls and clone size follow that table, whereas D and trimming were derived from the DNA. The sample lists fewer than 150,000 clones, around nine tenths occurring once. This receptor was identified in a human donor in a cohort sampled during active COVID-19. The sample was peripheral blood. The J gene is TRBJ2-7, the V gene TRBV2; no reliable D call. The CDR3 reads CASSEGSLSYEQYF. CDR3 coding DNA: TGTGCCAGCAGTGAAGGGAGCCTCTCGTACGAGCAGTACTTC.